This T cell receptor beta chain emerged from a study of human T cells and chemical hapten exposure. With regard to this clonotype: Its antigen is as yet unknown.

Time point denoted: healthy volunteer bleed at 2 weeks. RNA extraction used unfractionated whole blood as the source of total RNA. Broader study findings: After DPC sensitization, TCRs above 1 in 1000 frequency showed no change.

Via MiXCR, TCRdb re-called the RACE reads, giving one row per CDR3 protein. The table lists about 50,000 distinct CDR3 sequences, 3.5% to 4.5% of them singletons. The material sequenced was whole blood. The TCR originated in a female donor in good health. Some clones in this sample may be carry-over from other donors' samples.

The CDR3 spells CASSLPPPRGPQETQYF. CDR3 DNA: TGTGCCAGCAGTTTACCCCCCCCGCGGGGGCCCCAAGAGACCCAGTACTTC. This chain connects TRBV28 to TRBJ2-5; a possible D gene is TRBD2 (7 bases). CDR1 MDHEN and CDR2 SYDVKM come from the germline V gene. The CDR3 consists of 17 residues. Trimming took off 2 bases at V and 1 base at J, with 17 bases between the two ends.